This T cell receptor (beta chain) was observed in a study of cytotoxic CD8 clonotypes in ibrutinib-treated CLL. Whole-study findings and limits: Investigators sampled sustained-remission and progressing patients at differing times. Relative to age-matched healthy donors, clonality at baseline was higher, and it tracked circulating CD8+ T-cell counts.

The CDR3 consists of 17 residues. Germline V CDR1 and CDR2: LGHNA, YNFKEQ. With 3 bases clipped from V and 6 bases from J, the junction kept 11 bases outside the gene matches. Genomic DNA in a quantity of about 2 micrograms was derived from cryopreserved PBMCs for TCR beta libraries. TCRdb's table, derived via immunoSEQ multiplex PCR, lists solely in-frame clones and lacks some. The data hold about 130,000 clones, with 80% to 90% observed a single time. Details on this clone: Its cognate antigen is unknown.

Sequencing was performed on PBMCs, taken after 24 months of ibrutinib treatment. The chain carries TRBV4-2 and TRBJ2-7, with 13 bases identical to TRBD2. The clonotype was recovered from a human donor with chronic lymphocytic leukemia. CDR3 residues: CASSHQLAGGESLEQYF. Here the CDR3 DNA reads TGTGCCAGCAGCCATCAACTAGCGGGGGGGGAAAGCCTCGAGCAGTACTTC.